This entry lists 16 T cell receptor beta chains sequenced from one sample in a study of OX40 agonist ivuxolimab in advanced cancers. Sequencing was performed with immunoSEQ multiplex PCR; in TCRdb, only in-frame clones are kept and a portion is missing. The sample includes just over 95,000 clones, around 87% of them seen just once. This specimen consisted of CD4+ or CD8+ T cells sorted from blood, obtained in a trial of the OX40 agonist ivuxolimab. The source of these receptors is an adult with an advanced solid tumor such as melanoma, head and neck, liver or kidney cancer.

The gene calls are TRBV2 and TRBJ1-5; D is unresolved. Trimming shortened V by 7 bases and J by 0 bases, and 10 bases separated the two germline ends. The germline V gene encodes CDR1 SNHLY and CDR2 FYNNEI. CDR3 size: 14 residues. CDR3 residues: CASTWGLSNQPQHF. Here the CDR3 DNA reads TGTGCCAGCACCTGGGGTCTTAGCAATCAGCCCCAGCATTTT.

This clone appeared many times. The rearrangement links TRBV5-1 to TRBJ2-7; 8 nucleotides agree with TRBD1. With 7 bases clipped from V and 3 bases from J, the junction kept 12 bases outside the gene matches. CDR1 SGHRS and CDR2 YFSETQ come from the germline V gene. CDR3 length: 15 residues. CDR3 in amino acids: CASGPPGGRHYEQYF. CDR3 in DNA: TGCGCCAGCGGGCCCCCAGGGGGCAGACACTACGAGCAGTACTTC.

V is TRBV5-1 and J is TRBJ2-2; D possibly matches TRBD1 or TRBD2 (5 bases each). CDR1 is SGHRS, CDR2 YFSETQ, per germline. This CDR3 spans 17 amino acids. V lost 6 bases and J lost 1, with 19 bases in between. Here the CDR3 DNA reads TGCGCCAGCACCCTTCTTACGAGGGGTCGGAACACCGGGGAGCTGTTTTTT. Amino acid sequence: CASTLLTRGRNTGELFF.

The V and J genes are TRBV13 and TRBJ2-3, with D unclear. The germline CDR1 and CDR2 sequences are PRHDT and FYEKMQ (reference sequence). V was trimmed by 5 bases and J by 1 base, leaving 16 bases between them. This CDR3 is built from 16 residues. In DNA form, the CDR3 reads TGTGCCAGCAGCGTCCAAAGAGGTCAAGGCACAGATACGCAGTATTTT. The encoded protein is CASSVQRGQGTDTQYF.

This chain uses TRBV28 with TRBJ2-7; the D is unclear. Germline loops: CDR1 MDHEN, CDR2 SYDVKM. Trimming left V 2 bases short and J 9 bases short, with 11 bases between. CDR3 size: 12 residues. In DNA form, the CDR3 reads TGTGCCAGCAGTTTACCCCCCTCCTGGCAGTACTTC. This gives the protein CASSLPPSWQYF.

This sequence joins TRBV6-1 and TRBJ1-2; possibly TRBD1 for D (6 bases). The CDR3 loop spans 13 amino acids. Trimming took 6 bases from V and 7 from J, leaving 15 bases between them. Germline lookup yields CDR1 MNHNS and CDR2 SASEGT. The CDR3 loop is CASRGPNRAGYTF. The CDR3 coding sequence is TGTGCCAGCAGGGGCCCGAACAGGGCTGGCTACACCTTC.

The gene calls are TRBV25-1 and TRBJ1-2, with D unresolved. The V and J ends lost 10 bases and 4 bases respectively, with 19 bases between them. The germline V gene has CDR1 MGHDK and CDR2 SYGVNS. The CDR3 has 14 residues. CDR3 sequence: CATKPQGSLYGYTF. CDR3 sequence (DNA): TGTGCCACCAAGCCCCAAGGGAGTCTCTATGGCTACACCTTC.

The genes are TRBV5-1 and TRBJ2-3, with 11 bases identical to TRBD1. Germline V lookup: CDR1 SGHRS, CDR2 YFSETQ. CDR3 size: 16 residues. V lost 4 bases to trimming and J lost 3 bases; unmatched junction nucleotides: 7. The chain's CDR3 is CASSKAGTGGTDTQYF. For the CDR3, the DNA is TGCGCCAGCAGCAAAGCCGGGACAGGGGGAACAGATACGCAGTATTTT.

This chain connects TRBV19 to TRBJ1-4, with 9 bases matching TRBD1. Germline loops: CDR1 LNHDA, CDR2 SQIVND (reference sequence). Losses at the gene ends were 7 bases for V and 3 bases for J; bases not matched to a gene: 6. The CDR3 is made up of 15 amino acids. The CDR3 is CASKGQGRPNEKLFF. CDR3 bases: TGTGCCAGTAAGGGACAGGGCAGGCCTAATGAAAAACTGTTTTTT.

The rearrangement uses TRBV6-1 and TRBJ1-2; 7 nucleotides align to TRBD1. CDR1 and CDR2 (germline): MNHNS, SASEGT. This CDR3 region has 15 residues. V gave up 0 bases and J gave up 4 bases; unmatched junction bases: 5. CDR3 bases: TGTGCCAGCAGTGAAGCGGAACAGGGGAGCTATGGCTACACCTTC. This gives the protein CASSEAEQGSYGYTF.

The chain combines TRBV5-1 with TRBJ2-7; no clear D gene. The ends were cut back, 0 bases at V and 0 bases at J, with 4 bases in the middle. From germline, CDR1 is SGHRS and CDR2 YFSETQ. The CDR3 contains 13 residues. DNA of the CDR3: TGCGCCAGCAGCTTGGACTACTCCTACGAGCAGTACTTC. Encoded protein: CASSLDYSYEQYF.

As to this clone: Its ends do not fully match the called genes, so a read error is possible. In the same sample, other DNA sequences code for this CDR3. The genes are TRBV5-1 and TRBJ2-7; 11 positions match TRBD1. This CDR3 region has 16 residues. Germline V gives CDR1 SGHRS, CDR2 YFSETQ. Here the CDR3 reads CASRLGQGGLSYEQYF. CDR3 bases: TGCGCCAGCAGATTGGGACAGGGGGGCCTCTCCTACGAGCAATACTTC.

The chain links TRBV29-1 to TRBJ2-7, with TRBD1 matching over 8 bases. The CDR3 is 15 residues long. J lost 5 bases, V lost 7 bases, and 16 bases had no gene match. From germline, CDR1 is SQVTM and CDR2 ANQGSEA. CDR3 in DNA: TGCAGCGCCTCTGGGGCGGACAGGGTAAATCACGAGCAGTACTTC. Protein product: CSASGADRVNHEQYF.

The chain couples TRBV15 to TRBJ2-5, with TRBD2 as a possible D gene (6 bases). Germline lookup yields CDR1 LNHNV and CDR2 YYDKDF (reference sequence). Trimming took off 1 base at V and 4 bases at J, with 16 bases between the two ends. The CDR3 is 16 residues long. CDR3 residues: CATSRVNPGLGETQYF. DNA of the CDR3: TGTGCCACCAGCAGAGTTAATCCGGGACTTGGAGAGACCCAGTACTTC.

The chain has TRBV6-6 and TRBJ1-1; D is undetermined. V dropped 2 bases and J dropped 7 bases, with 8 bases sitting between them. This CDR3 comprises 12 residues. Germline values: CDR1 MNHNY, CDR2 SVGAGI (reference sequence). In nucleotides, the CDR3 is TGTGCCAGCAGTTACACGCGCGATGAAGCTTTCTTT. Its protein is CASSYTRDEAFF.

The V and J genes are TRBV6-6 and TRBJ1-4; 8 nucleotides line up with TRBD1. CDR1 MNHNY and CDR2 SVGAGI come from the germline V gene (reference sequence). Trimming cost V 6 bases and J 10 bases; bases outside gene matches: 10. This CDR3 is 14 amino acids long. In nucleotides, the CDR3 is TGTGCCAGCAGCCTTGGACAGGGAATCGGAAAACTGTTTTTT. It encodes CASSLGQGIGKLFF.